Listed below are T cell receptor beta chains from one sample, sequenced in a study of shared T cell receptors in the human thymus. Data came from immunoSEQ multiplex PCR; TCRdb stores just in-frame clones and leaves some out. In the table there are hundreds of thousands of clones, around 87% of which are singletons. The data were also submitted as part of a second study, on human thymus T cells.

Specimen: thymocytes. The receptors derive from a boy in the first two years of life with a congenital heart defect. Each CDR3 is given with its conserved first and last residue. D genes are given only for firm matches. Rows give clone size only sometimes, using once, few, many, or a class for an expanded clone.

d_call j_call clone_size v_call cdr3_nt cdr3_aa
NA TRBJ2-5 NA TRBV23-1 TGCGCCAGCAGTCAATCGGGGACTCCCCTCGCCCAGTACTTC CASSQSGTPLAQYF
NA TRBJ2-3 NA TRBV5-4 TGTGCCAGCAGCTTGGGGGTCTGGAGTACAGATACGCAGTATTTT CASSLGVWSTDTQYF
NA TRBJ2-3 NA TRBV4-2 TGTGCCAGCAGCCAAGCGCCGGGCACAGATACGCAGTATTTT CASSQAPGTDTQYF
TRBD2 TRBJ2-3 NA TRBV2 TGTGCCAGCACCCTCGGTGGGGGGGTCACAGATACGCAGTATTTT CASTLGGGVTDTQYF
NA TRBJ2-2 NA TRBV11-3 TGTGCCAGCCTTCTCTTCGCGAACACCGGGGAGCTGTTTTTT CASLLFANTGELFF
TRBD2 TRBJ2-5 NA TRBV7-2 TGTGCCAGCAGCTTAGGGGGGGGACTAGCGGGAAGGCAAGAGACCCAGTACTTC CASSLGGGLAGRQETQYF
TRBD2 TRBJ2-1 NA TRBV7-9 TGTGCCAGCAGCTCCTTGCGGGGGCTAGCGGGAGGGCTGTGGGATGAGCAGTTCTTC CASSSLRGLAGGLWDEQFF
TRBD2 TRBJ2-1 NA TRBV5-6 TGTGCCAGCAGCCCGAATAGGACTAGCCCGTTATCCTACAATGAGCAGTTCTTC CASSPNRTSPLSYNEQFF
NA TRBJ2-7 few TRBV27 TGTGCCAGCAGTCCCCCGGGATCTTACTACGAGCAGTACTTC CASSPPGSYYEQYF
TRBD2 TRBJ2-7 NA TRBV4-3 TGCGCCAGCAGCCAAGATCTCGGACTAGACTACGAGCAGTACTTC CASSQDLGLDYEQYF
TRBD1 TRBJ2-7 NA TRBV18 TGTGCCAGCTCACGAGGACAGGGGCAATACGAGCAGTACTTC CASSRGQGQYEQYF
TRBD2 TRBJ2-5 NA TRBV19 TGTGCCAGTAGTAGGGGACTAGCGGGAGTGGAAGGAGAGACCCAGTACTTC CASSRGLAGVEGETQYF
NA TRBJ2-7 NA TRBV21-1 TGTGCCAGCAGCCCCCTCGGACTAGCGTACCACGAGCAGTACTTC CASSPLGLAYHEQYF
NA TRBJ1-2 NA TRBV12-5 TGTGCTAGTGGTCGGGAAATTGGGGTAGGCTGGAGGGCTGGCTACACCTTC CASGREIGVGWRAGYTF
TRBD1 TRBJ1-2 few TRBV7-2 TGTGCCAGCAGCCCCCCCCGGCGGGACAGGGGTCCCCATGGCTACACCTTC CASSPPRRDRGPHGYTF
NA TRBJ1-2 NA TRBV27 TGTGCCAGCAGTCTCAGACAGACTTTAGCCTATGGCTACACCTTC CASSLRQTLAYGYTF
TRBD1 TRBJ1-2 NA TRBV7-2 TGTGCCAGCAGCTTAGCCGGACAGGGGCATGGCTACACCTTC CASSLAGQGHGYTF
TRBD2 TRBJ2-7 NA TRBV11-2 TGTGCCAGCAGCTCTCTAGCGGACAAGTCCTACGAGCAGTACTTC CASSSLADKSYEQYF
TRBD1 TRBJ2-7 once TRBV5-1 TGCGCCAGCAGCTTACAGGGGGCATACGAGCAGTACTTC CASSLQGAYEQYF
NA TRBJ2-3 NA TRBV4-3 TGCGCCAGCAGTGGAGACAGGAGCACAGATACGCAGTATTTT CASSGDRSTDTQYF
NA TRBJ1-5 NA TRBV7-6 TGTGCCAGCAGCCCCCACCTACCCGGGGGGATTAGCAATCAGCCCCAGCATTTT CASSPHLPGGISNQPQHF
NA TRBJ2-1 NA TRBV30 TGTGCCTGGACGGTAGCGCCCCCCTCCTACAATGAGCAGTTCTTC CAWTVAPPSYNEQFF
TRBD2 TRBJ2-1 NA TRBV15 TGTGCCACCAGCCTACGCCCCTTAGCGGGCTCCTACAATGAGCAGTTCTTC CATSLRPLAGSYNEQFF
NA TRBJ2-7 NA TRBV27 TGTGCCAGCAGTTTCCGACTAGGGGAGTCCTACGAGCAGTACTTC CASSFRLGESYEQYF
NA TRBJ1-2 NA TRBV27 TGTGCCAGCAGTTTAAGAATGGGGCGTAAAGAAAACTATGGCTACACCTTC CASSLRMGRKENYGYTF
NA TRBJ2-2 once TRBV7-9 TGTGCCAGCAGCCATCAGGACTCTAGTCGTACCGGGGAGCTGTTTTTT CASSHQDSSRTGELFF
NA TRBJ1-2 NA TRBV28 TGTGCCAGCAGCCTCTATGGCTACACCTTC CASSLYGYTF
TRBD2 TRBJ2-2 NA TRBV19 TGTGCCACGGGGGGTCCCGGGGAGCTGTTTTTT CATGGPGELFF
TRBD1 TRBJ2-1 NA TRBV5-1 TGCGCCAGCAGCTTGGGGACAGGCCCCACGGATGAGCAGTTCTTC CASSLGTGPTDEQFF
NA TRBJ2-3 few TRBV4-3 TGCGCCAGCAGCCAAGTCGCAGGGGATAGCACAGATACGCAGTATTTT CASSQVAGDSTDTQYF
NA TRBJ1-2 NA TRBV6-1 TGTGCCAGCCCGGCAACAGGGAAGGCGAACTATGGCTACACCTTC CASPATGKANYGYTF
TRBD1 TRBJ1-4 NA TRBV10-1 TGCGCCACCGGGTACAGGGGAAGTGAAAAACTGTTTTTT CATGYRGSEKLFF
NA TRBJ2-5 NA TRBV21-1 TGTGCCAGCAGCAAAGTCAGGGAAGGGGAGACCCAGTACTTC CASSKVREGETQYF
TRBD1 TRBJ1-4 NA TRBV5-8 TGTGCCAGCAGCCATAACTCTTCTAAGGGCAGGGGGCGAGAAAAACTGTTTTTT CASSHNSSKGRGREKLFF